This T cell receptor beta chain was documented in a study of Ad26.COV2.S vaccination and SARS-CoV-2 variants listed by TCRdb under 2021. For the wider study: Donors in the vaccine arm were drawn from COV1001, a phase I-IIa trial of Ad26.COV2.S in healthy adults that was multicentre, randomized, double-blind and placebo-controlled. Ad26.COV2.S was administered intramuscularly at 5 x 10^10 or 1 x 10^11 viral particles, either as a single shot or as two shots given 56 days apart. The specificity and breadth of SARS-CoV-2-reactive T cell receptors after Ad26.COV2.S vaccination were assessed by TCRbeta repertoire sequencing. A total of some 30 samples were included in the TCR-sequenced set, comprising some 20 Ad26.COV2.S vaccine recipients, 5 placebo recipients and 8 SARS-CoV-2 convalescent individuals. Trial participants were randomized into five groups of five, in which low-dose or high-dose Ad26.COV2.S was given once or twice, or placebo was given on both occasions. Throughout the experiments and outcome assessment, investigators stayed blinded to trial group allocation. Summary of the overall study and its limitations: According to the authors, total T cell responses may have been underestimated by the TCR breadth and depth analyses. Ad26.COV2.S recipients had higher spike-specific TCR breadth than placebo recipients (P = 0.0014). The study lacked the statistical power to compare responses across vaccine doses or regimens. Vaccine and placebo recipients had comparable non-spike TCR breadth, which fits with the vaccine containing only spike. Substantial breadth of spike-specific CD8+ and CD4+ T cell responses was reported after vaccination.

TCRbeta CDR3 regions were sequenced with the immunoSEQ Assay. After extraction, genomic DNA underwent amplification by bias-controlled multiplex PCR, followed by high-throughput sequencing. Turning to the authors' computational methods: To quantify the absolute abundance of every unique TCRbeta CDR3 region, sequences were collapsed and filtered. T cell fraction was estimated by normalizing TCRbeta template counts to usable DNA, which was measured by amplifying reference genes present in all nucleated cells. Repertoire TCRs were annotated as SARS-CoV-2-specific by exact matching of V gene, CDR3 amino acid sequence and J gene to a known reactive TCR set. MIRA supplied the reference SARS-CoV-2 TCR set, which was filtered for enrichment in COVID-19-positive ImmuneCODE repertoires so that public or cross-reactive TCRs were removed. Based on the MIRA antigens, annotated TCRs were further analysed at the level of specific ORF or position within ORF. Depth was the summed frequency of annotated unique rearrangements, while breadth was defined as annotated unique rearrangements over total unique productive rearrangements. TCR breadth was compared between groups using two-sided Wilcoxon rank-sum tests. The source is immuneACCESS, and TCRdb retained only in-frame sequences with V and J called. Part of the clones is not carried over; for the studies checked, unresolved V genes explain less than half of this, and the remainder is unexplained. That table furnishes V, J and clone size, whereas the DNA furnished D and trimming. Here the sample has about 500,000 clones; about 89% occur a single time. Jointly, the top ten make up around 1.8% of the sample.

The cysteine opens and the phenylalanine closes a CDR3 of 18 amino acids. Kept here is only the CDR3 DNA, which spans 54 bases and is read in frame from base 1. The germline V gene (reference sequence) yields GTSNPN for CDR1 and SVGIG for CDR2. Relative to germline, V is missing 4 bases and J is missing 5 bases, with 19 bases of the junction outside any gene match. According to the study, the label for this sample's treatment or condition signals: around 19 received Ad26.COV2.S at low or high dose, single or two shots; several received placebo; per-sample allocation not given. Repertoires of vaccine and placebo recipients were sequenced from samples taken on day 63 after the first injection. In Cohort 1b, 20 to 25 adults aged 18-55 years were enrolled at a single site in Boston, USA, between 29 July and 7 August 2020. Ad26.COV2.S was a replication-incompetent adenovirus type 26 vector expressing a prefusion-stabilized SARS-CoV-2 spike protein from the original Wuhan strain.

Notes on this clone: The antigen it binds to is not known. It has no much larger one-base neighbor in the sample; base qualities were not kept.

The V and J segments used are TRBV30 and TRBJ2-2; 7 middle bases align to TRBD1. This TCR derives from a person between 18 and 65 years old who received the Ad26.COV2.S COVID-19 vaccine or a placebo. Sequenced material: peripheral blood, taken in a trial of Ad26.COV2.S vaccine versus placebo. The CDR3 is CAWTWNRGGPARTGELFF. DNA sequence: TGTGCCTGGACCTGGAACAGGGGCGGCCCGGCCCGGACCGGGGAGCTGTTTTTT. The entire variable domain, with the stretches around the CDR3 drawn from the reference TRBV30 and TRBJ2-2 proteins, is SQTIHQWPATLVQPVGSPLSLECTVEGTSNPNLYWYRQAAGRGLQLLFYSVGIGQISSEVPQNLSASRPQDRQFILSSKKLLLSDSGFYLCAWTWNRGGPARTGELFFGEGSRLTVL.